The clone carrying this T cell receptor (beta chain) was picked up one time. The treatment was: around 19 received Ad26.COV2.S at low or high dose, single or two shots; about five received placebo; per-sample allocation not given. Specimen acquisition occurred on day 63 following the initial vaccine or placebo injection. This record comes from a study of Ad26.COV2.S vaccination and SARS-CoV-2 variants. Sequencing was performed with immunoSEQ multiplex PCR; in TCRdb, only in-frame clones are kept and a portion is missing. The sample holds about 350,000 clones, about 87% seen once. The CDR3 has 19 residues. Trimming took 4 bases from V and 3 from J; bases not matched to a gene: 14. CDR1 is SGHKS, CDR2 YYEKEE, per germline (reference sequence).

The sequencing here drew on peripheral blood, taken in a trial of Ad26.COV2.S vaccine versus placebo. This receptor was obtained from a person between 18 and 65 years old who received the Ad26.COV2.S COVID-19 vaccine or a placebo. The gene calls are TRBV5-5 and TRBJ2-6, with TRBD1 matching over 9 bases. The CDR3 is CASSTPNLGQGSGANVLTF. The CDR3 DNA is TGTGCCAGCAGCACCCCCAACCTGGGACAGGGAAGTGGGGCCAACGTCCTGACTTTC. Filled out from reference TRBV5-5 and TRBJ2-6, the complete variable domain reads DAGVTQSPTHLIKTRGQQVTLRCSPISGHKSVSWYQQVLGQGPQFIFQYYEKEERGRGNFPDRFSARQFPNYSSELNVNALLLGDSALYLCASSTPNLGQGSGANVLTFGAGSRLTVL.